This T cell receptor (beta chain) was sequenced for a study of CD8+ T cells in alopecia areata. Losses at the gene ends were 5 bases for V and 0 bases for J; bases not matched to a gene: 9. The CDR3 runs to 16 residues. The germline V gene has CDR1 MDHEN and CDR2 SYDVKM. Regarding treatment: oral pan-JAK inhibitor, 5-10 mg twice daily. RNA extraction was followed by reverse transcription into cDNA, which acted as the sequencing template. Data came from immunoSEQ multiplex PCR; TCRdb stores just in-frame clones and leaves some out. The sample includes 200,000 or so clones, 58% of them seen just once. This receptor was taken from a human donor with alopecia areata. The chain employs TRBV28 and TRBJ2-7, with TRBD1 matching over 8 bases. The sequences come from CD4+ T cells sorted from blood, collected at week 24, from a patient treated with tofacitinib. The CDR3: CASSPQGTGSSYEQYF. The CDR3 DNA reads TGTGCCAGCAGTCCACAAGGGACAGGTAGCTCCTACGAGCAGTACTTC.